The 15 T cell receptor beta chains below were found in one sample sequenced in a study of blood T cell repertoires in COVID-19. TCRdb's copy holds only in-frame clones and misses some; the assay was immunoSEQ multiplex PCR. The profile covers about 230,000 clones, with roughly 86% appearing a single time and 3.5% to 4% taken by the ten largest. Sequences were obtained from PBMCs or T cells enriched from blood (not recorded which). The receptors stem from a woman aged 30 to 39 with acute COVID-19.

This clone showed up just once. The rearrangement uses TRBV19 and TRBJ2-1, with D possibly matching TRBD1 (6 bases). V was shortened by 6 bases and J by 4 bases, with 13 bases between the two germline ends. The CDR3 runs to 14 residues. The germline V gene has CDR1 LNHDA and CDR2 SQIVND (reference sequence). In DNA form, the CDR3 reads TGTGCCAGTAGCGGCAGGGGCCTTTACAATGAGCAGTTCTTC. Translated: CASSGRGLYNEQFF.

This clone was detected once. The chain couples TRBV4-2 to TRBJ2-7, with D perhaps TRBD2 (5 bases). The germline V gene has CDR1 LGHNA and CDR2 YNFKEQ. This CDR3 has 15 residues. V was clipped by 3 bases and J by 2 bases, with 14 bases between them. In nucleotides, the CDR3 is TGTGCCAGCAGCCAGGATAGCGCGATCCCCTACGAGCAGTACTTC. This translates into CASSQDSAIPYEQYF.

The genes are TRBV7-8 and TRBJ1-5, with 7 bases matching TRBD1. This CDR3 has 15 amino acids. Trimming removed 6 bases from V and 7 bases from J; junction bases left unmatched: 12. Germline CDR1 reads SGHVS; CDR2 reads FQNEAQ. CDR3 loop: CASSLTQGVGQPQHF. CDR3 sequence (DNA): TGTGCCAGCAGTCTCACGCAGGGGGTGGGACAGCCCCAGCATTTT. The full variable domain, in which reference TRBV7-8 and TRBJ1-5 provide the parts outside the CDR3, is GAGVSQSPRYKVAKRGQDVALRCDPISGHVSLFWYQQALGQGPEFLTYFQNEAQLDKSGLPSDRFFAERPEGSVSTLKIQRTQQEDSAVYLCASSLTQGVGQPQHFGDGTRLSIL.

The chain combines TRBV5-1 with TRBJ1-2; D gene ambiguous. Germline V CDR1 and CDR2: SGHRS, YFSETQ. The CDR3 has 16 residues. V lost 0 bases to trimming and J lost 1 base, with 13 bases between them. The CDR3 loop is CASSLGMAGSNYGYTF. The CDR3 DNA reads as TGCGCCAGCAGCTTGGGCATGGCGGGGAGTAACTATGGCTACACCTTC.

The CDR3 here is CASSLRDIGGYTF. The CDR3 coding sequence is TGTGCCAGCAGCCTCAGGGACATTGGGGGCTACACCTTC. The chain uses TRBV3-1 (or the pseudogene TRBV3-2) and TRBJ1-2; a possible D gene is TRBD1 (6 bases). Germline V gene data show CDR1 as LGHDT and CDR2 as YNNKEL (reference sequence). This CDR3 spans 13 amino acids. The V gene lost 4 bases and the J gene lost 8 bases, with 14 bases spanning the gap.

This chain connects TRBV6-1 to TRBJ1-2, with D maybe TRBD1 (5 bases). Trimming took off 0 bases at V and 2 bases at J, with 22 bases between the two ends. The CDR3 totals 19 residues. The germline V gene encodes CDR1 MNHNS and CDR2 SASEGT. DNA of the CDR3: TGTGCCAGCAGTGAAGCTAGATGGGTGCAGGTCCGACAGAACTATGGCTACACCTTC. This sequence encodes CASSEARWVQVRQNYGYTF.

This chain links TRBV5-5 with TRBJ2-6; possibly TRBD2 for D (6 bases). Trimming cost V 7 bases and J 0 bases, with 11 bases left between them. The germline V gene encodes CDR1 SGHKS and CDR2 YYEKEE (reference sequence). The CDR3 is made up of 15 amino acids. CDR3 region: CASEGLYSGANVLTF. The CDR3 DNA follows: TGTGCCAGCGAGGGACTTTACTCTGGGGCCAACGTCCTGACTTTC.

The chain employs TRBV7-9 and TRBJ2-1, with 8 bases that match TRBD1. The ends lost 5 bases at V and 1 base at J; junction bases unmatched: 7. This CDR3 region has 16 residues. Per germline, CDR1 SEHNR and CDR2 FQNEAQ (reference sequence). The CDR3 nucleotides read TGTGCCAGCAGCCCCGGACAGGGAAAATCCTACAATGAGCAGTTCTTC. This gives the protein CASSPGQGKSYNEQFF.

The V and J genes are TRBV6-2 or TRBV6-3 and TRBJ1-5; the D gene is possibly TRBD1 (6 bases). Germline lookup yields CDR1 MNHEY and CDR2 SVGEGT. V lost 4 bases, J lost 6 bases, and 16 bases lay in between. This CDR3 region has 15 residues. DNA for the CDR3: TGTGCCAGCAGTTTACTCGGGACAAAAGGTCAGCCCCAGCATTTT. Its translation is CASSLLGTKGQPQHF.

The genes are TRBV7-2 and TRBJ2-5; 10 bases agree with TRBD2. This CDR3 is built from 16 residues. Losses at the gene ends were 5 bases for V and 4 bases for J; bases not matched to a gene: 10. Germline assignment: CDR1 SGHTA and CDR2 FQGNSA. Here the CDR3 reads CASSPPGTSAGETQYF. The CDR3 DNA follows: TGTGCCAGCAGCCCCCCTGGGACTAGCGCCGGAGAGACCCAGTACTTC.

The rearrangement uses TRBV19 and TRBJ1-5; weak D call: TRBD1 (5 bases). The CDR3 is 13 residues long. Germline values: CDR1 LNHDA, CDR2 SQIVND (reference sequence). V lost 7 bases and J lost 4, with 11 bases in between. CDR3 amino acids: CASNNGGNQPQHF. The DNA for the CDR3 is TGTGCCAGTAATAACGGGGGAAATCAGCCCCAGCATTTT.

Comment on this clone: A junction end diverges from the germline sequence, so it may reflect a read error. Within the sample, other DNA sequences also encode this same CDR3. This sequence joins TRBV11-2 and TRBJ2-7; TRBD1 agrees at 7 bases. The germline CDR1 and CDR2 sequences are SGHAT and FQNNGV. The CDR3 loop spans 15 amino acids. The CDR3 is CASSLDGDRIYEQYF. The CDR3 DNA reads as TGTGCCAGCAGTTTAGATGGGGACAGAATCTACGAGCAGTACTTC.

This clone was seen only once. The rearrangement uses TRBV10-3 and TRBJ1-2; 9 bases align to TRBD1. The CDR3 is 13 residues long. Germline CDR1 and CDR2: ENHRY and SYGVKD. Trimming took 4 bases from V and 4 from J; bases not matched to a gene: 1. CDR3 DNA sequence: TGTGCCATCAGTGGGACAGGGGTCTATGGCTACACCTTC. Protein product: CAISGTGVYGYTF.

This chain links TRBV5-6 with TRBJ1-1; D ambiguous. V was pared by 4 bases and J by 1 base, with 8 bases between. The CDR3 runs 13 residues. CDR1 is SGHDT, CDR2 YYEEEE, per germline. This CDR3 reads CASSRTRNTEAFF. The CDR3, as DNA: TGTGCCAGCAGCCGCACACGGAACACTGAAGCTTTCTTT.

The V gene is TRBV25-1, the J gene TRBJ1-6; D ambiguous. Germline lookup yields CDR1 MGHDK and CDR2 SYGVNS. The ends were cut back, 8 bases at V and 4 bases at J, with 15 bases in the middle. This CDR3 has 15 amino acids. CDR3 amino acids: CASAGLPSYNSPLHF. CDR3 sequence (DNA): TGTGCCAGCGCGGGTCTTCCGAGTTATAATTCACCCCTCCACTTT.